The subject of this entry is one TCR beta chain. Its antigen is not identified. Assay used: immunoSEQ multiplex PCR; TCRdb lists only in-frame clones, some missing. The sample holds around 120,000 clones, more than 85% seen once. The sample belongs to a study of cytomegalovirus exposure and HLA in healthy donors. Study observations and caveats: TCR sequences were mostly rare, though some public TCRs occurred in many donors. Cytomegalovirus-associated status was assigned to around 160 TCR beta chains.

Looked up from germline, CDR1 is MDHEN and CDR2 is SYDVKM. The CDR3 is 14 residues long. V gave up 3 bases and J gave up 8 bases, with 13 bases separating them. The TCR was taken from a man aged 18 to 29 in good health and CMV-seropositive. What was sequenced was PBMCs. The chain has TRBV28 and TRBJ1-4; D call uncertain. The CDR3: CASSFHGRGEKLFF. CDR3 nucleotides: TGTGCCAGCAGTTTCCATGGGCGTGGGGAAAAACTGTTTTTT.